Shown below are 25 T cell receptor beta chains from a single sample sequenced in a study of human T cells and chemical hapten exposure. The time point denotes: healthy volunteer bleed at 6 weeks. Unfractionated whole blood yielded total RNA. TCRdb passed the RACE reads through MiXCR, listing each CDR3 protein once. The data show tens of thousands of distinct CDR3 sequences, roughly 5.5% seen once. Sample: whole blood. Receptors originate from a human donor in good health. Some clones in this sample may be carry-over from other donors' samples.

This clonotype was seen at least ten times. CDR3 region: CASSLLGAADYGYTF. CDR3 sequence (DNA): TGTGCCAGCAGCCTGCTGGGGGCGGCGGACTATGGCTACACCTTC. The genes are TRBV11-2 and TRBJ1-2, with D maybe TRBD1 (6 bases). Germline CDR1 reads SGHAT; CDR2 reads FQNNGV. There are 15 residues in the CDR3. Trimming removed 5 bases from V and 3 bases from J, with 16 bases in between.

This clonotype was seen repeatedly, ten times or more. The chain has TRBV29-1 and TRBJ1-3; possibly TRBD1 for D (6 bases). This CDR3 spans 14 amino acids. Trimming removed 0 bases at V and 7 bases at J, with 13 bases between. Germline V CDR1 and CDR2: SQVTM, ANQGSEA. CDR3 amino acids: CSVEDTGAANTIYF. The CDR3 nucleotides are TGCAGCGTTGAAGATACGGGGGCGGCTAACACCATATATTTT. Using reference TRBV29-1 and TRBJ1-3 for the parts outside the CDR3, the full variable domain is SAVISQKPSRDICQRGTSLTIQCQVDSQVTMMFWYRQQPGQSLTLIATANQGSEATYESGFVIDKFPISRPNLTFSTLTVSNMSPEDSSIYLCSVEDTGAANTIYFGEGSWLTVV.

Many counts were recorded for this clonotype. This chain links TRBV11-2 with TRBJ1-2; D uncertain. The germline CDR1 and CDR2 sequences are SGHAT and FQNNGV. The CDR3 runs to 12 residues. V was shortened by 0 bases and J by 5 bases, with 4 bases between the two germline ends. CDR3 DNA sequence: TGTGCCAGCAGCTTAGATGGTTATGGCTACACCTTC. It is translated as CASSLDGYGYTF.

At least ten counts were recorded for this clonotype. The CDR3 loop is CATTQGAGQPQHF. For the CDR3, the DNA is TGTGCCACTACCCAGGGTGCGGGGCAGCCCCAGCATTTT. The V and J genes are TRBV6-5 and TRBJ1-5; maybe TRBD1 (5 bases). The CDR3 spans 13 residues. Germline V lookup: CDR1 MNHEY, CDR2 SVGAGI. With 10 bases removed from V and 7 bases from J, the gap between germline ends came to 17 bases.

This clonotype has just a few counts. V usage is TRBV28 and J usage is TRBJ1-1; D remains ambiguous. CDR1 is MDHEN, CDR2 SYDVKM, per germline. The CDR3 sequence is 16 residues long. V lost 7 bases, J lost 4 bases, and 22 bases lay in between. The CDR3 coding sequence is TGTGCCAGCACCCTTTTAGGGATGGGGAGAGGCACTGAAGCTTTCTTT. Translating gives CASTLLGMGRGTEAFF.

This clonotype ranks as medium-sized. CDR3 sequence reads: CASSQVGYKWTQDSPLHF. In DNA, the CDR3 is TGTGCCAGCAGCCAAGTGGGATATAAGTGGACCCAAGATTCACCCCTCCACTTT. This sequence joins TRBV3-1 and TRBJ1-6; D remains ambiguous. Germline assignment: CDR1 LGHDT and CDR2 YNNKEL (reference sequence). The germline V and J ends were trimmed by 1 base and 8 bases, with 21 bases remaining between them. The CDR3 consists of 18 residues.

This clonotype appeared many times. This chain connects TRBV6-6 to TRBJ1-6; 8 bases match TRBD1. With V trimmed by 6 bases and J by 5 bases, 3 bases remained unmatched. The germline CDR1 and CDR2 sequences are MNHNY and SVGAGI (reference sequence). The CDR3 is 14 residues long. The CDR3 DNA follows: TGTGCCAGCAGAGAGACAGGGGATAATTCACCCCTCCACTTT. Translated, it gives CASRETGDNSPLHF.

In regard to this clonotype: A read error may explain this, as a much larger clone is one base away. The chain links TRBV5-1 to TRBJ2-1; 12 bases map to TRBD2. CDR1 SGHRS and CDR2 YFSETQ come from the germline V gene. This CDR3 has 16 amino acids. V gave up 5 bases and J gave up 8 bases; unmatched junction bases: 11. The CDR3 spells CASSRTGTSGPDEQFF. The CDR3 bases are TGCGCCAGCAGTCGTACCGGGACTAGCGGGCCCGATGAGCAGTTCTTC.

This clonotype came up many times. V and J are TRBV5-6 and TRBJ1-2; a weak D match, TRBD1 (6 bases). CDR3 size: 15 residues. CDR1 is SGHDT and CDR2 is YYEEEE in the germline V gene. V was pared by 1 base and J by 0 bases, with 10 bases between. CDR3 amino acids: CASSLSGATNYGYTF. The CDR3 region has the DNA TGTGCCAGCAGCTTGTCAGGGGCTACTAACTATGGCTACACCTTC.

This chain uses TRBV5-4 with TRBJ1-3; maybe TRBD1 (5 bases). Germline V gene sequence: CDR1 SGHNT, CDR2 YYREEE (reference sequence). V lost 3 bases to trimming and J lost 0 bases, with 13 bases between them. The CDR3 has 16 residues. The CDR3: CASSSGDRFSGNTIYF. The CDR3 nucleotides read TGTGCCAGCAGCTCCGGGGACCGTTTCTCTGGAAACACCATATATTTT.

This clonotype was detected only a few times. The rearrangement joins TRBV30 to TRBJ1-1; D not resolved. Germline values: CDR1 GTSNPN, CDR2 SVGIG (reference sequence). CDR3 length equals 15 residues. V gave up 3 bases and J gave up 3 bases, with 17 bases separating them. In DNA, the CDR3 is TGTGCCTGGAGCCGCACTCTGCTCGGGGACACTGAAGCTTTCTTT. Translated, it gives CAWSRTLLGDTEAFF.

This clonotype was observed a handful of times. This sequence joins TRBV28 and TRBJ2-7; 9 bases align to TRBD1. Germline loops: CDR1 MDHEN, CDR2 SYDVKM. The V and J ends lost 9 bases and 2 bases, in that order; junction bases with no gene match: 8. The CDR3 is 14 amino acids. CDR3 protein: CASDRGDGTYEQYF. In DNA, the CDR3 is TGTGCCAGTGACAGGGGGGATGGAACCTACGAGCAGTACTTC.

For the CDR3, the DNA is TGTGCCAGCAGTTCCCGGACGGTTTATAGCAATCAGCCCCAGCATTTT. This encodes CASSSRTVYSNQPQHF. This chain connects TRBV28 to TRBJ1-5; the D is unclear. The CDR3 length is 16 residues. Germline-derived CDR1 and CDR2 are MDHEN and SYDVKM. V was cut by 4 bases and J by 0 bases, with 13 bases left in between.

The sample holds many counts of this clonotype. The gene calls are TRBV6-5 and TRBJ1-5; 8 bases map to TRBD1. Per germline, CDR1 MNHEY and CDR2 SVGAGI. The J segment lost 10 bases and the V segment lost 0 bases, leaving 5 bases of the junction unmatched. This CDR3 has 14 amino acids. The CDR3 region has the DNA TGTGCCAGCAGTTACTCGGCAGGGGGCGGACCCCAGCATTTT. Its protein product is CASSYSAGGGPQHF.

Turning to this clonotype: A read error is possible here, since a much larger clone lies one base away. This sequence joins TRBV7-2 and TRBJ2-1; D is possibly TRBD2 (6 bases). Trimming took 8 bases from V and 12 from J, leaving 17 bases between them. Germline CDR1 and CDR2: SGHTA and FQGNSA. This CDR3 has 12 amino acids. The CDR3 sequence is CASRSASDRQFF. The CDR3 DNA reads TGTGCCAGCCGCTCCGCTAGCGATCGGCAGTTCTTC.

This chain links TRBV11-2 with TRBJ2-1; no clear D gene. The CDR3 sequence is 14 residues long. In germline, CDR1 is SGHAT, CDR2 FQNNGV. Trimming took 4 bases from V and 8 from J, leaving 15 bases between them. The CDR3 region is CASSSSLQSDEQFF. The CDR3 coding sequence is TGTGCCAGCAGCTCGTCTCTCCAAAGCGATGAGCAGTTCTTC.

The chain recombines TRBV4-3 with TRBJ1-1; D may be TRBD1 (6 bases). Between the trimmed V and J ends, which lost 1 base and 3 bases, there was a span of 15 bases. Germline V gene data show CDR1 as LGHNA and CDR2 as YSLEER. The CDR3 runs to 16 residues. CDR3 nucleotides: TGCGCCAGCAGCCAAGTGAGGGGGGCAGGGGACACTGAAGCTTTCTTT. Translation gives CASSQVRGAGDTEAFF.

The CDR3 protein is CASSVVGGQGSYYSNQPQHF. The CDR3 DNA follows: TGCGCCAGCAGCGTGGTTGGCGGACAGGGGTCGTACTATAGCAATCAGCCCCAGCATTTT. The chain couples TRBV5-1 to TRBJ1-5; 9 bases match TRBD1. V lost 4 bases, J lost 0 bases, and 17 bases stayed unmatched. CDR3 length: 20 residues. CDR1 SGHRS and CDR2 YFSETQ come from the germline V gene.

This clonotype was observed many times. V usage is TRBV6-2 or TRBV6-3 and J usage is TRBJ2-2, with D unresolved. The CDR3 loop spans 15 amino acids. Trimming stripped 4 bases from V and 3 bases from J, with 12 bases between. Per the germline V gene, CDR1 is MNHEY and CDR2 is SVGEGT. The CDR3 loop is CASSSAGEDTGELFF. CDR3 bases: TGTGCCAGCAGTTCGGCAGGTGAAGACACCGGGGAGCTGTTTTTT.

This clonotype was seen ten or more times. This sequence joins TRBV12-3 or TRBV12-4 and TRBJ2-3; D is perhaps TRBD2 (6 bases). V lost 2 bases, J lost 6 bases, and 12 bases lay in between. The CDR3 totals 14 residues. DNA of the CDR3: TGTGCCAGCAGTTTAACCCGGGAGACTGATACGCAGTATTTT. As protein: CASSLTRETDTQYF.

This clonotype was counted ten times or more. As DNA, the CDR3 is TGTGCCAGCAGCCCCAGGGGGACTGCAACTAATGAAAAACTGTTTTTT. It specifies CASSPRGTATNEKLFF. This chain connects TRBV6-5 to TRBJ1-4; TRBD1 agrees at 7 bases. This CDR3 region has 16 residues. V lost 6 bases, J lost 0 bases, and 7 bases stayed unmatched. Germline V gene lookup returns CDR1 MNHEY and CDR2 SVGAGI.

This clonotype has only a few counts. The chain joins TRBV7-2 to TRBJ1-4; 7 bases line up with TRBD1. This CDR3 spans 17 amino acids. Germline lookup yields CDR1 SGHTA and CDR2 FQGNSA. Trimming removed 5 bases from V and 5 bases from J; junction bases left unmatched: 14. For the CDR3, the DNA is TGTGCCAGCAGCCAACCTCAAATACAGGGGCTGAATGAAAAACTGTTTTTT. Its protein product is CASSQPQIQGLNEKLFF.

In its sample, this clonotype was seen many times. CDR3 protein: CASSQESQNNSPLHF. The CDR3, as DNA: TGTGCCAGCAGCCAAGAGAGTCAGAATAATTCACCCCTCCACTTT. The chain links TRBV4-2 to TRBJ1-6, with D hard to call. From germline, CDR1 is LGHNA and CDR2 YNFKEQ. The CDR3 is 15 residues long. The V end was cut by 0 bases, the J end by 5 bases, with 8 bases between.

Many counts were recorded for this clonotype. The chain couples TRBV20-1 to TRBJ1-5, with 12 bases identical to TRBD1. Germline CDR1 DFQATT, CDR2 SNEGSKA (reference sequence). This CDR3 is built from 17 residues. V lost 6 bases, J lost 2 bases, and 11 bases stayed unmatched. Written as DNA, the CDR3 is TGCAGTGCGAATCCGACCGGGACAGGGGGCGGCAATCAGCCCCAGCATTTT. This codes for CSANPTGTGGGNQPQHF.

In its sample, this clonotype was seen many times. The chain couples TRBV6-5 to TRBJ1-5; D perhaps matches TRBD1 (6 bases). Germline values: CDR1 MNHEY, CDR2 SVGAGI. V was clipped by 8 bases and J by 0 bases, with 14 bases between them. This CDR3 spans 15 amino acids. CDR3 amino acids: CASSPGADSNQPQHF. The CDR3 DNA reads TGTGCCAGCTCCCCAGGGGCCGATAGCAATCAGCCCCAGCATTTT.